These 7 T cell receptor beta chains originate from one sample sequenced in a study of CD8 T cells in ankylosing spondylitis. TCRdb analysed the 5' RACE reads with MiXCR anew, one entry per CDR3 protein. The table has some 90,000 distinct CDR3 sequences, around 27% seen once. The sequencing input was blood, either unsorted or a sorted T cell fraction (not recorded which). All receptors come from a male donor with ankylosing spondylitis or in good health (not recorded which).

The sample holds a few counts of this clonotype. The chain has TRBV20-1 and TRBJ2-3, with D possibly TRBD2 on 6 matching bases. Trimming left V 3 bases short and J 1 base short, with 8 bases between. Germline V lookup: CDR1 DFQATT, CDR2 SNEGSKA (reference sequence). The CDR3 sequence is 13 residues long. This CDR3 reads CSARPSGTDTQYF. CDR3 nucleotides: TGCAGTGCTAGGCCTAGCGGCACAGATACGCAGTATTTT.

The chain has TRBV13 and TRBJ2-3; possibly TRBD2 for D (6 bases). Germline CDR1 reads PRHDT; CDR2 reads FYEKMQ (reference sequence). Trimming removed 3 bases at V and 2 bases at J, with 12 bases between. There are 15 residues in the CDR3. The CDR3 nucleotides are TGTGCCAGCAGCTTCCGTAGCGGAGACACAGATACGCAGTATTTT. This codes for CASSFRSGDTDTQYF.

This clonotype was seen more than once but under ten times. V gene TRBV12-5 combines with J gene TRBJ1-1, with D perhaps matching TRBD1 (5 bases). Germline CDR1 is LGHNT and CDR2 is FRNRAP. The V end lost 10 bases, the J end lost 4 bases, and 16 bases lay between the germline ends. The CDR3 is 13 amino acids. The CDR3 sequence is CATGALAGTEAFF. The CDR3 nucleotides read TGTGCTACCGGGGCCCTGGCGGGCACTGAAGCTTTCTTT.

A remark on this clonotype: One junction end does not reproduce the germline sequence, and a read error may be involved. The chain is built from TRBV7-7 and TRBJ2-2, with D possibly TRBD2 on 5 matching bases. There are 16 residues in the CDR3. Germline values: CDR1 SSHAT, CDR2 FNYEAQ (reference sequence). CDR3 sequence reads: CASSLEPFGVTGELFF. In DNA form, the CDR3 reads TGTGCTAGCAGCTTAGAGCCCTTCGGGGTTACCGGGGAGCTGTTTTTT.

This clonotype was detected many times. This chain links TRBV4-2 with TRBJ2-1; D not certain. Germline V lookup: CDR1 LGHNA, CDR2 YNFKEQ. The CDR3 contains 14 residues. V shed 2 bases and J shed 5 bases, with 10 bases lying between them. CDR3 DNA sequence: TGTGCCAGCAGCCAATCGGGCATCAACAATGAGCAGTTCTTC. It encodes CASSQSGINNEQFF.

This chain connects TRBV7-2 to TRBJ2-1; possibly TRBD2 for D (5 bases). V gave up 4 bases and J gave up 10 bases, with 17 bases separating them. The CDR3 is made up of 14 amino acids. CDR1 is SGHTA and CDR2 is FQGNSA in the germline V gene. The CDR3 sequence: CASSSRMRVEEQFF. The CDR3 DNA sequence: TGTGCCAGCAGCTCTCGTATGAGGGTGGAAGAGCAGTTCTTC.

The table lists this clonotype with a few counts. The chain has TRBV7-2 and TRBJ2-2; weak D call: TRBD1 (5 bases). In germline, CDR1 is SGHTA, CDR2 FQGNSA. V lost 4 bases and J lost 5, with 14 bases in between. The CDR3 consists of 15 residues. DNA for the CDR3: TGTGCCAGCAGCTCAACGCCTGCAGGGACCGGGGAGCTGTTTTTT. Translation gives CASSSTPAGTGELFF.